Each of the 16 T cell receptor beta chains below was sequenced from the same sample in a study of T cells after yellow fever vaccination. TCRdb called the 5' RACE reads again in MiXCR, with one record for every CDR3 protein. This table has 340,000 or so distinct CDR3 sequences, under 15% appearing once. Sample: CD4+ T cells sorted from PBMCs, taken 15 days after the yellow fever booster vaccination. The source of these receptors is a man aged 18-30 years who received the YFV17D yellow fever vaccine.

The chain carries TRBV2 and TRBJ2-7, with D uncertain. The CDR3 has 12 amino acids. CDR1 is SNHLY, CDR2 FYNNEI, per germline. The V end was cut by 6 bases, the J end by 5 bases, with 11 bases between. The CDR3 nucleotides are TGTGCCAGCAGGTTAATGACCAACGAGCAGTACTTC. This sequence encodes CASRLMTNEQYF.

This clonotype was seen at least ten times. The junction differs from germline at one of its ends, possibly a read error. The chain uses TRBV5-1 and TRBJ1-1, with TRBD1 identical over 7 bases. This CDR3 is 13 amino acids long. CDR1 is SGHRS, CDR2 YFSETQ, per germline. DNA for the CDR3: TGTGCCAGCAGCCGACAGGGGAACACTGAAGCTTTCTTT. It translates to CASSRQGNTEAFF.

The V gene is TRBV5-6, the J gene TRBJ2-3; TRBD2 agrees at 8 bases. Germline-derived CDR1 and CDR2 are SGHDT and YYEEEE. The V segment lost 5 bases and the J segment 1 base; nucleotides outside the gene matches: 9. This CDR3 contains 16 residues. The CDR3 loop reads CASSSSGGARTDTQYF. DNA for the CDR3: TGTGCCAGCAGTTCAAGCGGGGGAGCGCGCACAGATACGCAGTATTTT.

This clonotype was seen a handful of times. This chain joins TRBV27 and TRBJ1-5; possibly TRBD1 for D (5 bases). The CDR3 totals 14 residues. Trimming removed 1 base from V and 9 bases from J, with 13 bases in between. Germline loops: CDR1 MNHEY, CDR2 SMNVEV (reference sequence). CDR3 loop: CASSLWRGVGPQHF. The CDR3 region has the DNA TGTGCCAGCAGTTTATGGAGGGGAGTAGGGCCCCAGCATTTT.

The chain has TRBV18 and TRBJ2-3, with 7 bases aligning to TRBD1. The germline gives CDR1 KGHSH, CDR2 LQKENI. J was trimmed by 4 bases and V by 4 bases; bases with no gene match: 8. The CDR3 is 15 residues long. The CDR3 is CASSQDRSVPDTQYF. CDR3 nucleotides: TGTGCCAGCTCACAGGACAGGTCCGTTCCAGATACGCAGTATTTT. Full variable domain (outside the CDR3, taken from reference TRBV18 and TRBJ2-3): NAGVMQNPRHLVRRRGQEARLRCSPMKGHSHVYWYRQLPEEGLKFMVYLQKENIIDESGMPKERFSAEFPKEGPSILRIQQVVRGDSAAYFCASSQDRSVPDTQYFGPGTRLTVL.

The rearrangement links TRBV4-1 to TRBJ2-4, with D perhaps matching TRBD1 or TRBD2 (5 bases each). Germline CDR1 and CDR2: MGHRA and YSYEKL. This CDR3 comprises 18 residues. Trimming stripped 1 base from V and 3 bases from J, with 19 bases between. This CDR3 reads CASSQVTTGAGGKNIQYF. CDR3 bases: TGCGCCAGCAGCCAAGTGACAACCGGGGCTGGAGGCAAAAACATTCAGTACTTC.

This sequence joins TRBV5-1 and TRBJ1-6; no definite D call. CDR1 and CDR2 from the germline V gene are SGHRS and YFSETQ. The CDR3 contains 14 residues. The germline V and J ends were trimmed by 5 bases and 7 bases, with 13 bases remaining between them. DNA of the CDR3: TGCGCCAGCAGATTCCAAGGTGTCAATTCACCCCTCCACTTT. Translation gives CASRFQGVNSPLHF.

This clonotype was detected only a few times. J is TRBJ2-5 and V is TRBV20-1; possible D gene TRBD1, 6 bases. CDR1 and CDR2 (germline): DFQATT, SNEGSKA (reference sequence). Trimming took 0 bases from V and 4 from J, leaving 15 bases between them. The CDR3 is 15 residues long. The CDR3: CSARDSRLRGETQYF. In DNA, the CDR3 is TGCAGTGCTAGAGATTCGAGACTCAGGGGAGAGACCCAGTACTTC.

V and J are TRBV7-2 and TRBJ2-3; D might be TRBD1 (5 bases). Germline assignment: CDR1 SGHTA and CDR2 FQGNSA. Trimming left V 10 bases short and J 0 bases short, with 11 bases between. The CDR3 runs to 13 residues. This CDR3 reads CATGHLSTDTQYF. The DNA of the CDR3 is TGTGCCACCGGACATCTTAGCACAGATACGCAGTATTTT. Filled out from reference TRBV7-2 and TRBJ2-3, the complete variable domain reads GAGVSQSPSNKVTEKGKDVELRCDPISGHTALYWYRQSLGQGLEFLIYFQGNSAPDKSGLPSDRFSAERTGGSVSTLTIQRTQQEDSAVYLCATGHLSTDTQYFGPGTRLTVL.

CDR3 protein: CASSVGLAKNIQYF. In DNA, the CDR3 is TGTGCCAGCAGCGTAGGGTTAGCCAAAAACATTCAGTACTTC. The chain couples TRBV9 to TRBJ2-4, with D hard to call. V was cut by 0 bases and J by 0 bases, with 4 bases left in between. The CDR3 is 14 residues long. Germline values: CDR1 SGDLS, CDR2 YYNGEE.

The V call is TRBV2, the J call TRBJ1-2; D might be TRBD1 (6 bases). Between the trimmed V and J ends, which lost 7 bases and 1 base, there was a span of 13 bases. The germline V gene has CDR1 SNHLY and CDR2 FYNNEI. The CDR3 totals 14 residues. The chain's CDR3 is CASIDRRDNYGYTF. Here the CDR3 DNA reads TGTGCCAGCATCGACAGGCGGGATAACTATGGCTACACCTTC. Combining the CDR3 with reference TRBV2 and TRBJ1-2 gives the whole variable domain EPEVTQTPSHQVTQMGQEVILRCVPISNHLYFYWYRQILGQKVEFLVSFYNNEISEKSEIFDDQFSVERPDGSNFTLKIRSTKLEDSAMYFCASIDRRDNYGYTFGSGTRLTVV.

The V gene is TRBV7-2, the J gene TRBJ2-3; no firm D call. The CDR3 consists of 16 residues. Germline-derived CDR1 and CDR2 are SGHTA and FQGNSA. V was cut by 0 bases and J by 0 bases, with 10 bases left in between. In DNA form, the CDR3 reads TGTGCCAGCAGCTTAGCCTCTTCAGCTAGCACAGATACGCAGTATTTT. Translation gives CASSLASSASTDTQYF.

The V call is TRBV4-2, the J call TRBJ1-4, with 10 bases fitting TRBD1. Per the germline V gene, CDR1 is LGHNA and CDR2 is YNFKEQ. CDR3 size: 15 residues. V was clipped by 6 bases and J by 5 bases; unmatched bases: 6. CDR3 sequence: CASSRMGQGNEKLFF. The CDR3 DNA follows: TGTGCCAGCAGTCGCATGGGACAGGGGAATGAAAAACTGTTTTTT.

This clonotype was counted only a few times. CDR3 protein: CASSAALDTQYF. Written as DNA, the CDR3 is TGTGCCAGCAGTGCCGCCCTAGATACGCAGTATTTT. V and J are TRBV12-3 or TRBV12-4 and TRBJ2-3; no clear D. This CDR3 region has 12 residues. The V end lost 5 bases, the J end lost 5 bases, and 8 bases lay between the germline ends.

This clonotype showed up just a few times. The genes are TRBV9 and TRBJ2-3; 16 bases fit TRBD2. Trimming cost V 1 base and J 2 bases; bases outside gene matches: 13. The CDR3 contains 21 residues. From germline, CDR1 is SGDLS and CDR2 YYNGEE. The CDR3 protein is CASSVTPGLAGGRYATDTQYF. CDR3 coding DNA: TGTGCCAGCAGCGTAACTCCGGGACTAGCGGGGGGGAGGTACGCCACAGATACGCAGTATTTT.

V usage is TRBV27 and J usage is TRBJ1-5, with unresolved D. Germline CDR1 reads MNHEY; CDR2 reads SMNVEV (reference sequence). The V end lost 4 bases, the J end lost 2 bases, and 12 bases lay between the germline ends. This CDR3 contains 15 residues. The CDR3: CASSSWAGGNQPQHF. CDR3 DNA: TGTGCCAGCAGTTCATGGGCTGGTGGCAATCAGCCCCAGCATTTT.